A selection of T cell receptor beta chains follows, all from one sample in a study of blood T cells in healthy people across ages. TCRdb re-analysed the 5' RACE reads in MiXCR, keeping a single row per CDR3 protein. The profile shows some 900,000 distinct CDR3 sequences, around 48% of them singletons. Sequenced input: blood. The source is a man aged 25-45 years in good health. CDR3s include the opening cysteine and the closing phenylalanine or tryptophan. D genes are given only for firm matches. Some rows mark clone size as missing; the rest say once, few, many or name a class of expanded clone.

CDR3: CASSLVLGPGGTDTQYF
DNA: TGTGCCAGCAGTTTGGTCTTGGGCCCGGGCGGGACAGATACGCAGTATTTT
size: few
J: TRBJ2-3
V: TRBV12-3/TRBV12-4
D: -

CDR3: CASSFLRRGRGDLAKNIQYF
DNA: TGTGCCAGCAGTTTTCTCCGGAGGGGCCGGGGGGACCTAGCCAAAAACATTCAGTACTTC
size: once
J: TRBJ2-4
V: TRBV6-2/TRBV6-3
D: TRBD2

CDR3: CASRTGPANNEQYF
DNA: TGCGCCAGCAGAACGGGACCGGCAAACAATGAGCAGTACTTC
size: -
J: TRBJ2-5
V: TRBV5-1
D: -

CDR3: CASSDSTRQGTYF
DNA: TGTGCCAGCAGTGACTCGACAAGACAGGGGACGTACTTC
size: -
J: TRBJ2-7
V: TRBV6-2/TRBV6-3
D: TRBD1

CDR3: CASSLGTRGGHEQFF
DNA: TGCGCCAGCAGCTTGGGTACTCGGGGGGGTCATGAGCAGTTCTTC
size: -
J: TRBJ2-1
V: TRBV5-1
D: TRBD2

CDR3: CASSSSANTEAFF
DNA: TGTGCCAGCAGCTCTTCAGCCAACACTGAAGCTTTCTTT
size: -
J: TRBJ1-1
V: TRBV7-9
D: -

CDR3: CATSDDDRYPTYEQYF
DNA: TGTGCCACCAGTGATGACGACAGGTACCCTACCTACGAGCAGTACTTC
size: -
J: TRBJ2-7
V: TRBV24-1
D: -

CDR3: CASSGVTDYSNYGYTF
DNA: TGTGCCAGCAGTGGGGTTACAGATTATTCTAACTATGGCTACACCTTC
size: -
J: TRBJ1-2
V: TRBV25-1
D: -

CDR3: CASSSLNYNEQFF
DNA: TGTGCCAGCAGCTCCCTCAACTACAATGAGCAGTTCTTC
size: many
J: TRBJ2-1
V: TRBV11-3
D: -

CDR3: CASSQESSRIAGWTGELFF
DNA: TGCGCCAGCAGCCAAGAGTCCAGTCGAATAGCGGGTTGGACCGGGGAGCTGTTTTTT
size: -
J: TRBJ2-2
V: TRBV4-3
D: TRBD2

CDR3: CASSLIGFADTQYF
DNA: TGTGCCAGCAGCTTAATCGGGTTTGCAGATACGCAGTATTTT
size: -
J: TRBJ2-3
V: TRBV7-8
D: -

CDR3: CASSQQDSYEQYF
DNA: TGCGCCAGCAGCCAACAGGATTCCTACGAGCAGTACTTC
size: -
J: TRBJ2-7
V: TRBV4-1
D: -

CDR3: CSVESVGAFF
DNA: TGCAGCGTTGAGTCGGTTGGGGCTTTCTTT
size: -
J: TRBJ1-1
V: TRBV29-1
D: -

CDR3: CSVELWEDTNYGYTF
DNA: TGCAGCGTTGAATTATGGGAGGATACTAACTATGGCTACACCTTC
size: few
J: TRBJ1-2
V: TRBV29-1
D: -

CDR3: CASSLDPGPNQPQHF
DNA: TGTGCCAGCAGCTTAGACCCAGGCCCCAATCAGCCCCAGCATTTT
size: -
J: TRBJ1-5
V: TRBV11-2
D: -

CDR3: CASLSSVTEAFF
DNA: TGTGCCAGCCTCAGTTCGGTGACTGAAGCTTTCTTT
size: -
J: TRBJ1-1
V: TRBV28
D: -

CDR3: CASSYSTVTGKPDTQYF
DNA: TGTGCCAGCAGTTACTCGACTGTGACAGGGAAGCCAGATACGCAGTATTTT
size: -
J: TRBJ2-3
V: TRBV6-2/TRBV6-3
D: TRBD1

CDR3: CASKERFNQPQHF
DNA: TGTGCCAGCAAGGAACGGTTCAATCAGCCCCAGCATTTT
size: -
J: TRBJ1-5
V: TRBV12-3/TRBV12-4
D: -

CDR3: CAWSRERVNSPLHF
DNA: TGTGCCTGGAGCAGGGAAAGGGTTAATTCACCCCTCCACTTT
size: few
J: TRBJ1-6
V: TRBV30
D: -

CDR3: CASRHRDYWLGYTF
DNA: TGTGCCAGCAGACATCGGGATTATTGGCTTGGCTACACCTTC
size: -
J: TRBJ1-2
V: TRBV27
D: -

CDR3: CSVQRGLKEAFF
DNA: TGCAGCGTCCAGCGGGGGTTAAAGGAAGCTTTCTTT
size: -
J: TRBJ1-1
V: TRBV29-1
D: -

CDR3: CASRPFERDQPQHF
DNA: TGTGCCAGCAGGCCGTTCGAGCGTGATCAGCCCCAGCATTTT
size: -
J: TRBJ1-5
V: TRBV27
D: -

CDR3: CASSLTPQGSHQPQHF
DNA: TGTGCCAGCAGTTTAACTCCCCAGGGGAGCCATCAGCCCCAGCATTTT
size: -
J: TRBJ1-5
V: TRBV28
D: -

CDR3: CASSSGLRYEQYF
DNA: TGTGCCAGCAGTTCGGGACTCCGCTACGAGCAGTACTTC
size: -
J: TRBJ2-7
V: TRBV12-3/TRBV12-4
D: -

CDR3: CASSPQGTGGNEQFF
DNA: TGTGCCAGCAGCCCCCAAGGGACAGGGGGCAATGAGCAGTTCTTC
size: -
J: TRBJ2-1
V: TRBV7-6
D: TRBD1

CDR3: CSARDPRGTMRFF
DNA: TGCAGTGCTAGAGATCCCCGAGGGACAATGCGGTTTTTT
size: -
J: TRBJ2-2
V: TRBV20-1
D: -

CDR3: CAINPGQYTEAFF
DNA: TGTGCCATCAACCCGGGACAGTACACTGAAGCTTTCTTT
size: -
J: TRBJ1-1
V: TRBV10-3
D: TRBD1

CDR3: CATSGDPASAGEQYF
DNA: TGTGCCACCAGCGGAGATCCGGCCTCGGCGGGGGAGCAGTACTTC
size: once
J: TRBJ2-5
V: TRBV15
D: TRBD2

CDR3: CASSQDRQGSGQYF
DNA: TGTGCCAGCAGCCAAGACCGACAGGGCTCGGGGCAGTACTTC
size: -
J: TRBJ2-7
V: TRBV4-2
D: TRBD1

CDR3: CASSYGTPLSSYEQYF
DNA: TGTGCCAGCAGTTACGGGACGCCCCTGAGCTCCTACGAGCAGTACTTC
size: few
J: TRBJ2-7
V: TRBV6-8
D: -

CDR3: CAWKDDRPGYTF
DNA: TGTGCCTGGAAAGACGATCGGCCTGGCTACACCTTC
size: few
J: TRBJ1-2
V: TRBV30
D: -

CDR3: CATGLAGGSAYF
DNA: TGTGCCACCGGACTAGCGGGAGGTAGTGCGTATTTT
size: -
J: TRBJ2-3
V: TRBV27
D: TRBD2

CDR3: CASSPLTAESTEAFF
DNA: TGTGCCAGCAGCCCGTTGACAGCCGAGAGCACTGAAGCTTTCTTT
size: -
J: TRBJ1-1
V: TRBV7-8
D: -

CDR3: CASSSGQGKYEQYF
DNA: TGTGCCAGCAGCTCGGGACAGGGTAAATACGAGCAGTACTTC
size: -
J: TRBJ2-7
V: TRBV7-9
D: TRBD1

CDR3: CASSLESVKAHGYTF
DNA: TGTGCCAGCAGTTTAGAAAGTGTTAAAGCTCATGGCTACACCTTC
size: -
J: TRBJ1-2
V: TRBV12-3/TRBV12-4
D: -

CDR3: CSVRNEKLFF
DNA: TGCAGCGTCCGGAATGAAAAACTGTTTTTT
size: few
J: TRBJ1-4
V: TRBV29-1
D: -

CDR3: CASSQGVIAGGAKGETQYF
DNA: TGTGCCAGCAGCCAAGGAGTAATCGCGGGGGGGGCGAAAGGGGAGACCCAGTACTTC
size: -
J: TRBJ2-5
V: TRBV3-1
D: TRBD2

CDR3: CASSLAWGAGYNEQFF
DNA: TGTGCCAGCAGCCTAGCGTGGGGGGCAGGATACAATGAGCAGTTCTTC
size: -
J: TRBJ2-1
V: TRBV27
D: -

CDR3: CSARDHGDLGEQYF
DNA: TGCAGTGCTAGAGATCACGGGGATTTGGGTGAGCAGTACTTC
size: few
J: TRBJ2-5
V: TRBV20-1
D: -

CDR3: CSARPRGPYEQYF
DNA: TGCAGTGCTAGACCCAGGGGCCCCTACGAGCAGTACTTC
size: -
J: TRBJ2-7
V: TRBV20-1
D: -

CDR3: CASTLTSGGTQYF
DNA: TGTGCCAGCACTCTGACTAGCGGGGGGACCCAGTACTTC
size: -
J: TRBJ2-5
V: TRBV6-1
D: TRBD2

CDR3: CASSPDIQGAGTQYF
DNA: TGTGCCAGCAGCCCGGATATCCAGGGGGCGGGTACGCAGTATTTT
size: -
J: TRBJ2-3
V: TRBV5-6
D: TRBD1

CDR3: CASSLRTSGGAGGDTQYF
DNA: TGCGCCAGCAGCCTCCGGACTAGCGGGGGGGCCGGCGGAGATACGCAGTATTTT
size: -
J: TRBJ2-3
V: TRBV5-1
D: TRBD2

CDR3: CSVEARQGSYNEQFF
DNA: TGCAGCGTTGAAGCTAGACAGGGATCCTACAATGAGCAGTTCTTC
size: few
J: TRBJ2-1
V: TRBV29-1
D: TRBD1

CDR3: CASSVGPGQVLRYTGELFF
DNA: TGTGCCAGCTCCGTAGGGCCGGGACAGGTTCTTCGGTACACCGGGGAGCTGTTTTTT
size: -
J: TRBJ2-2
V: TRBV6-2/TRBV6-3
D: TRBD1

CDR3: CGGVTVYTQYF
DNA: TGCGGCGGTGTGACGGTATATACGCAGTATTTT
size: -
J: TRBJ2-3
V: TRBV29-1
D: -

CDR3: CASSHSTGSNKKLFF
DNA: TGCGCCAGCAGCCACTCCACAGGGTCCAACAAAAAACTGTTTTTT
size: once
J: TRBJ1-4
V: TRBV4-1
D: -

CDR3: CASSFGGPYYEQYF
DNA: TGTGCCAGCAGTTTCGGGGGCCCCTACTACGAGCAGTACTTC
size: -
J: TRBJ2-7
V: TRBV12-3/TRBV12-4
D: -

CDR3: CASSPTTSGSSYNEQFF
DNA: TGTGCCAGCAGCCCGACGACTAGCGGGAGTTCCTACAATGAGCAGTTCTTC
size: -
J: TRBJ2-1
V: TRBV7-9
D: TRBD2

CDR3: CASSFLAVRDTQYF
DNA: TGTGCCAGCAGCTTCCTAGCGGTGAGAGATACGCAGTATTTT
size: -
J: TRBJ2-3
V: TRBV5-6
D: TRBD2

CDR3: CASSRQGSAKNIQYF
DNA: TGTGCCAGCAGCAGACAGGGTTCGGCCAAAAACATTCAGTACTTC
size: -
J: TRBJ2-4
V: TRBV11-1
D: TRBD1